The sequence of this T cell receptor beta chain was determined in a study of human T cells and chemical hapten exposure. This clonotype has more than one count but fewer than ten. Its target is unknown. The V end lost 3 bases, the J end lost 1 base, and 7 bases lay between the germline ends. The germline V gene encodes CDR1 SEHNR and CDR2 FQNEAQ (reference sequence). CDR3 length: 14 amino acids. TCRdb passed the RACE reads through MiXCR, listing each CDR3 protein once. The sample records 95,000 or so distinct CDR3 sequences, about an eighth being singletons. Described time point: patch test 2, 6 weeks after DPC sensitization. Treatment reported: therapeutic diphenylcyclopropenone sensitization with weekly scalp DPC. General observations from the study: There was no change with DPC sensitization in TCRs above 1 in 1000 frequency. Healthy individuals' immune responses may differ from those of donors, who had alopecia.

The input for sequencing was whole blood, taken in connection with sensitization to the hapten diphenylcyclopropenone (DPC). This sequence joins TRBV7-9 and TRBJ1-5; D call uncertain. This clonotype was sampled from a woman in her thirties or forties with alopecia areata. Some clones in this sample may be carry-over from other donors' samples. DNA for the CDR3: TGTGCCAGCAGCTTCAGCGGCAGCAATCAGCCCCAGCATTTT. This sequence encodes CASSFSGSNQPQHF.